This T cell receptor (beta chain) is from a study of regulatory and conventional T cells in RAG deficiency. Blood CD4+ CD25-low CD127-high conventional T cells supplied the genomic DNA template. Of note for this clone: Its antigen remains unknown.

Assay used: immunoSEQ multiplex PCR; TCRdb lists only in-frame clones, some missing. Among about 46,000 clones listed, about 90% were seen once. Study results and caveats: These Omenn syndrome Treg sorts may hold peripherally activated cells instead. Shorter CDR3s in all patient subsets; >80% Treg-Tconv overlap in Omenn. Omenn syndrome and CID/AS patients had 95 to 100-fold fewer unique Treg TCR beta sequences, versus approximately 10-fold elsewhere. RAG-deficient patients showed markedly lower Shannon entropy and higher Simpson indices than control T-cell subsets.

The data also belong to a second study, concerning regulatory T cells. That investigation notes: The primer mix had 52 TRBV and 13 TRBJ primers.

Material: CD4+ effector T cells sorted from blood. The sequence was obtained from a human donor in good health.

CDR3 region: CASSSSYGYTF. CDR3 DNA: TGTGCCAGCAGTTCGAGCTATGGCTACACCTTC. The chain has TRBV6-5 and TRBJ1-2; D uncertain. The V gene's germline CDR1 is MNHEY and CDR2 SVGAGI. Between the trimmed V and J ends, which lost 4 bases and 4 bases, there was a span of 4 bases. CDR3 length equals 11 residues.